This entry describes one T cell receptor (beta chain). What it binds is not known. Amplification used 60 Vbeta primers and 13 Jbeta primers. Some clones are missing from TCRdb's copy, which holds only in-frame ones; the method was immunoSEQ multiplex PCR. The sample shows approximately 220,000 clones, 60% to 80% of them seen only once. The V segment lost 0 bases and the J segment 7 bases; nucleotides outside the gene matches: 5. This CDR3 has 15 residues. In germline, CDR1 is SGDLS, CDR2 YYNGEE. This sample was taken from a study of cytomegalovirus exposure and HLA in healthy donors. Study results and limitations: In a later analysis, HLA-C alleles had the fewest associated TCRs, DRB1 alleles the most. Published work reported that the classifier diagnosed cytomegalovirus status with high specificity and sensitivity.

The chain employs TRBV9 and TRBJ2-4; 9 bases align to TRBD1. This TCR came from a male donor in good health and CMV-seronegative. Input material: PBMCs. CDR3 nucleotides: TGTGCCAGCAGCGTAGAGGGACAGGGAAGCAACATTCAGTACTTC. Its protein product is CASSVEGQGSNIQYF.